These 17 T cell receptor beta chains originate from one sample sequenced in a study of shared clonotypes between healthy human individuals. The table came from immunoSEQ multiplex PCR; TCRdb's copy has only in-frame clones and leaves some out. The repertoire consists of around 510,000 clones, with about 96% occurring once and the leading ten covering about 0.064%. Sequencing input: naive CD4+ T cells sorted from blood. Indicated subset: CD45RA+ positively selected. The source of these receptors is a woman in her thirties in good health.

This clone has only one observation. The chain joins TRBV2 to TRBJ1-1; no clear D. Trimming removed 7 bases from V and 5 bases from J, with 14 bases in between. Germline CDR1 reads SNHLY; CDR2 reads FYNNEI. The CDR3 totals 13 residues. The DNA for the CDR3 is TGTGCCAGCATAGCGCATGAGAGGACTGAAGCTTTCTTT. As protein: CASIAHERTEAFF.

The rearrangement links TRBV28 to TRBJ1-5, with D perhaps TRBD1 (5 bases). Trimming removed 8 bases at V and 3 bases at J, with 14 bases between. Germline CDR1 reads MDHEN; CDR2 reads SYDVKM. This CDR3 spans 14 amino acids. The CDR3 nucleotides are TGTGCCAGCCAGTTTTTGGGGGTCAATCAGCCCCAGCATTTT. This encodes CASQFLGVNQPQHF.

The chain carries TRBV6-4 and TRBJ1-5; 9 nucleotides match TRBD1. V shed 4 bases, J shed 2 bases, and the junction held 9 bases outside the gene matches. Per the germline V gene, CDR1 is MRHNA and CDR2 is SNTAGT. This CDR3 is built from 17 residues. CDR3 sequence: CASSGGDRDPGNQPQHF. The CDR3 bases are TGTGCCAGCAGTGGGGGGGACAGGGACCCTGGCAATCAGCCCCAGCATTTT.

The CDR3 DNA reads as TGTGCCAGCAGTGAATCGGCCAACGTCCTGACTTTC. This codes for CASSESANVLTF. The chain employs TRBV6-1 and TRBJ2-6; D not certain. CDR3 length: 12 amino acids. V was cut by 2 bases and J by 6 bases, with 2 bases left in between. Germline V lookup: CDR1 MNHNS, CDR2 SASEGT.

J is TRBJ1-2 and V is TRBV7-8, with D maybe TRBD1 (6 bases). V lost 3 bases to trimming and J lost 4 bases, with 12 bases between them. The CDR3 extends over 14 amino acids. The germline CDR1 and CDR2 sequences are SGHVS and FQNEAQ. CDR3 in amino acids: CASSFARDTYGYTF. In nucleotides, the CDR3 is TGTGCCAGCAGCTTCGCCCGGGACACCTATGGCTACACCTTC.

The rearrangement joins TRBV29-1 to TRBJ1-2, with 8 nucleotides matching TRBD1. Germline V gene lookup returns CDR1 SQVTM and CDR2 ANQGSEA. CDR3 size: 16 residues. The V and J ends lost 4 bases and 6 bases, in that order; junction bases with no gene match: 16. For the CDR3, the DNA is TGCAGCGTTGTAAGGAACCAAGGACAGGGCCTAAATGGCTACACCTTC. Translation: CSVVRNQGQGLNGYTF.

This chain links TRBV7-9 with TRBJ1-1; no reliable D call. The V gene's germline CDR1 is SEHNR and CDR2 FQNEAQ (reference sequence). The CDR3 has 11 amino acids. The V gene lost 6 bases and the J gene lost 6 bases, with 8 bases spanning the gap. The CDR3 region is CASRSVSEAFF. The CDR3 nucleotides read TGTGCCAGCAGATCTGTATCTGAAGCTTTCTTT.

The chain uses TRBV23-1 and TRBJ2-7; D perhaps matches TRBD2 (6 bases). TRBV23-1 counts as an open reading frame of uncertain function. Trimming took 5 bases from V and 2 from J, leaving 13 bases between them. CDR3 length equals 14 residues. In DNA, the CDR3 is TGCGCCAGCAGTTGGGGACTGGATCCCTACGAGCAGTACTTC. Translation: CASSWGLDPYEQYF.

CDR3 sequence reads: CASRTRRIDTQYF. The CDR3 coding sequence is TGTGCCAGCAGAACCAGACGTATAGATACGCAGTATTTT. The chain joins TRBV28 to TRBJ2-3; D remains ambiguous. This CDR3 spans 13 amino acids. Germline loops: CDR1 MDHEN, CDR2 SYDVKM. V was shortened by 6 bases and J by 5 bases, with 12 bases between the two germline ends.

The CDR3 DNA reads TGCAGCGTTGGCAGGAACACTGAAGCTTTCTTT. This sequence encodes CSVGRNTEAFF. The chain combines TRBV29-1 with TRBJ1-1; D is undetermined. Deletions cut 4 bases from V and 1 base from J, with 4 bases between. Germline V gene sequence: CDR1 SQVTM, CDR2 ANQGSEA. This CDR3 region has 11 residues.

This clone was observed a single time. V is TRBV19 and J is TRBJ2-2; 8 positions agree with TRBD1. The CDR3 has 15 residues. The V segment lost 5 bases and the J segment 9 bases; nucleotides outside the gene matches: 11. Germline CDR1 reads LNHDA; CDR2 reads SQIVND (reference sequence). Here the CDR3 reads CASSSPSTGARELFF. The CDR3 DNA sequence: TGTGCCAGTAGTTCCCCCTCGACAGGGGCTAGGGAGCTGTTTTTT.

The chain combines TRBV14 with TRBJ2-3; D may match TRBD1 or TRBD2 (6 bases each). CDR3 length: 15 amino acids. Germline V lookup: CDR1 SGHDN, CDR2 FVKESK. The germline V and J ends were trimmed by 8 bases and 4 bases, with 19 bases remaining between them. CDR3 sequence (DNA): TGTGCCAGCTCTAACAGGGCCCCTAGCGCAGATACGCAGTATTTT. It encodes CASSNRAPSADTQYF.

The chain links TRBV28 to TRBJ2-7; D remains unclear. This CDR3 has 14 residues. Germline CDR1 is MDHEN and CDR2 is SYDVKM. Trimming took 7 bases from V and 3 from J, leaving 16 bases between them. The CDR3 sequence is CASNAGRRVYEQYF. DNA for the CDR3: TGTGCCAGCAACGCCGGGCGCCGAGTCTACGAGCAGTACTTC.

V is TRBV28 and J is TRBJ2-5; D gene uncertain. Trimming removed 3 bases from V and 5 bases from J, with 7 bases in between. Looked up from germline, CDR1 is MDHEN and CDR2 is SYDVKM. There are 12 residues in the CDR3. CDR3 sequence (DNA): TGTGCCAGCAGTTTCCTCCGGGAGACCCAGTACTTC. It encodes CASSFLRETQYF.

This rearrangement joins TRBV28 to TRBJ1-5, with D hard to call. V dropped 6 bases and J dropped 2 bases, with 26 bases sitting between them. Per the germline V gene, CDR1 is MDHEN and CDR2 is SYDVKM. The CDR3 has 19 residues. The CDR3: CASRHALDGRNGGNQPQHF. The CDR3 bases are TGTGCCAGCAGACACGCCCTGGACGGCCGAAATGGGGGCAATCAGCCCCAGCATTTT.

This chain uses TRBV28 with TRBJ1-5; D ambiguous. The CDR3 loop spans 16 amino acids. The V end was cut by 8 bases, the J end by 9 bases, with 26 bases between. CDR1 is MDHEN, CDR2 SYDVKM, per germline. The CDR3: CASSGKVGPVMRPQHF. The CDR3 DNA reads TGTGCCAGCTCTGGAAAAGTGGGCCCAGTAATGCGGCCCCAGCATTTT.

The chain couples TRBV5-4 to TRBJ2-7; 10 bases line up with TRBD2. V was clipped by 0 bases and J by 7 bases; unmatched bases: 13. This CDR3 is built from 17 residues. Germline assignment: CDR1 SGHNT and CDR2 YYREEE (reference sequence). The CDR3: CASSLVAGLAGVEEQYF. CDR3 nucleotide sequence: TGTGCCAGCAGCTTGGTGGCTGGTCTAGCGGGAGTAGAGGAGCAGTACTTC.